These 32 T cell receptor beta chains were all obtained from the same sample, sequenced in a study of identical twins. A single record per CDR3 protein comes from TCRdb applying MiXCR to the 5' RACE reads. The data contain roughly 200,000 distinct CDR3 sequences, 7.5% of them singletons. This same sample was also part of a study on yellow fever vaccine responses in identical twins.

Sequences were obtained from memory (CD45RO+) T cells sorted from blood. The source is a woman younger than 30 in good health.

This clonotype was observed many times. The chain links TRBV7-3 to TRBJ2-1; 8 bases align to TRBD2. From germline, CDR1 is SGHTA and CDR2 FQGTGA. The CDR3 covers 17 residues. Trimming cost V 1 base and J 2 bases; bases outside gene matches: 7. The CDR3 protein is CASSLNVGGGPYNEQFF. CDR3 sequence (DNA): TGTGCCAGCAGCTTAAACGTCGGGGGGGGGCCCTACAATGAGCAGTTCTTC.

Many counts were recorded for this clonotype. The chain has TRBV11-2 and TRBJ2-7; tentative D call: TRBD1 (5 bases). Germline lookup yields CDR1 SGHAT and CDR2 FQNNGV. The CDR3 consists of 15 residues. Trimming took off 7 bases at V and 3 bases at J, with 19 bases between the two ends. Here the CDR3 reads CASTELSGAVYEQYF. The CDR3 region has the DNA TGTGCCAGCACCGAACTTAGTGGGGCGGTCTACGAGCAGTACTTC.

This clonotype was found many times. V usage is TRBV20-1 and J usage is TRBJ2-7; D possibly corresponds to TRBD2 (7 bases). The CDR3 is made up of 16 amino acids. Germline CDR1 DFQATT, CDR2 SNEGSKA (reference sequence). Trimming left V 2 bases short and J 0 bases short, with 17 bases between. The CDR3 loop reads CSARSGDNRFSYEQYF. CDR3 nucleotide sequence: TGCAGTGCTAGAAGCGGGGACAATCGATTCTCCTACGAGCAGTACTTC.

This clonotype came up a few times. The chain couples TRBV3-1 to TRBJ2-1; D might be TRBD1 (5 bases). Per germline, CDR1 LGHDT and CDR2 YNNKEL (reference sequence). CDR3 size: 16 residues. The V gene lost 6 bases and the J gene lost 0 bases, with 15 bases spanning the gap. CDR3 sequence reads: CASSHYGASSYNEQFF. In DNA form, the CDR3 reads TGTGCCAGCAGTCATTATGGGGCCAGCTCCTACAATGAGCAGTTCTTC.

This clonotype has only a few counts. This chain connects TRBV24-1 to TRBJ2-1, with D uncertain. The length of the CDR3 is 12 residues. V was pared by 5 bases and J by 4 bases, with 5 bases between. Germline assignment: CDR1 KGHDR and CDR2 SFDVKD. The CDR3, as DNA: TGTGCCACCAGTGGTGGATACAATGAGCAGTTCTTC. Residues: CATSGGYNEQFF.

The chain has TRBV2 and TRBJ2-7; D call uncertain. This CDR3 spans 14 amino acids. The germline V and J ends were trimmed by 7 bases and 2 bases, with 15 bases remaining between them. The germline V gene has CDR1 SNHLY and CDR2 FYNNEI. The CDR3 DNA is TGTGCCAGCACGTGGGTCCGGGTCGCCTACGAGCAGTACTTC. It specifies CASTWVRVAYEQYF. The full variable domain, with the rest looked up from reference TRBV2 and TRBJ2-7, is EPEVTQTPSHQVTQMGQEVILRCVPISNHLYFYWYRQILGQKVEFLVSFYNNEISEKSEIFDDQFSVERPDGSNFTLKIRSTKLEDSAMYFCASTWVRVAYEQYFGPGTRLTVT.

V usage is TRBV12-5 and J usage is TRBJ1-2; tentative D call: TRBD1 (6 bases). V was clipped by 0 bases and J by 7 bases, with 6 bases between them. From germline, CDR1 is LGHNT and CDR2 FRNRAP. The CDR3 contains 12 residues. The CDR3 here is CASGLVGGGYTF. The CDR3 nucleotides are TGTGCTAGTGGTTTGGTAGGGGGTGGCTACACCTTC.

The rearrangement links TRBV10-1 to TRBJ2-7; 8 bases match TRBD2. With 5 bases clipped from V and 0 bases from J, the junction kept 6 bases outside the gene matches. The CDR3 has 15 residues. CDR1 and CDR2 (germline): WNHNN, SYGVQD (reference sequence). CDR3 sequence (DNA): TGCGCCAGCAGTAACAGCGGGAGTGCCTCCTACGAGCAGTACTTC. As protein: CASSNSGSASYEQYF.

The chain carries TRBV20-1 and TRBJ2-3; D is perhaps TRBD2 (5 bases). V was shortened by 3 bases and J by 10 bases, with 14 bases between the two germline ends. The germline CDR1 and CDR2 sequences are DFQATT and SNEGSKA (reference sequence). The CDR3 covers 12 residues. The CDR3: CSASVADSAQYF. The CDR3 coding sequence is TGCAGTGCTAGCGTTGCGGACTCTGCGCAGTATTTT.

This clonotype was picked up a small number of times. The chain recombines TRBV4-2 with TRBJ2-7, with 7 bases fitting TRBD1. CDR3 length equals 18 residues. Germline trimming cut 0 bases from V and 4 bases from J; bases unmatched to any gene: 15. CDR1 LGHNA and CDR2 YNFKEQ come from the germline V gene. The CDR3 reads CASSQEHRSGQFWYEQYF. The CDR3 DNA follows: TGTGCCAGCAGCCAAGAGCATAGGTCGGGACAGTTTTGGTACGAGCAGTACTTC.

Only a few counts were recorded for this clonotype. The chain employs TRBV11-3 and TRBJ2-1; tentative D call: TRBD2 (5 bases). The V end was cut by 5 bases, the J end by 0 bases, with 11 bases between. This CDR3 comprises 15 residues. CDR1 is SGHNT and CDR2 is YENEEA in the germline V gene. CDR3 in DNA: TGTGCCAGCAGCCCCGGACTGACCTCCTACAATGAGCAGTTCTTC. Protein product: CASSPGLTSYNEQFF.

The chain is built from TRBV4-2 and TRBJ2-7; D perhaps matches TRBD2 (5 bases). V was shortened by 7 bases and J by 7 bases, with 20 bases between the two germline ends. CDR3 length: 14 amino acids. Germline CDR1 and CDR2: LGHNA and YNFKEQ. In nucleotides, the CDR3 is TGTGCCAGCACAGCCGCCGGGGTTTTAGGTGAGCAGTACTTC. Amino acid sequence: CASTAAGVLGEQYF.

This clonotype was counted only a few times. This chain's CDR3 is CASSFERTETQYF. CDR3 nucleotide sequence: TGTGCCAGCAGCTTCGAGAGGACCGAGACCCAGTACTTC. V and J are TRBV7-2 and TRBJ2-5; D unclear. V lost 3 bases and J 5 bases, leaving 10 bases between the germline ends. This CDR3 region has 13 residues. Germline CDR1 reads SGHTA; CDR2 reads FQGNSA.

This clonotype appeared many times. CDR3 DNA sequence: TGTGCCAGCAGCGTTACTAGCGGGGGGCCCGAGACCCAGTACTTC. It is translated as CASSVTSGGPETQYF. The chain recombines TRBV12-3 or TRBV12-4 with TRBJ2-5; TRBD2 matches 12 bases. The CDR3 loop spans 15 amino acids. Unmatched junction bases numbered 7, after V lost 6 bases and J lost 5 bases.

This clonotype was seen only a few times. The chain employs TRBV5-1 and TRBJ2-1; D not resolved. Germline CDR1 SGHRS, CDR2 YFSETQ. Trimming left V 4 bases short and J 9 bases short, with 14 bases between. This CDR3 spans 13 amino acids. The chain's CDR3 is CASSIGPGGEQFF. As DNA, the CDR3 is TGCGCCAGCAGCATAGGACCGGGTGGTGAGCAGTTCTTC.

This clonotype was counted only a few times. V gene TRBV7-9 combines with J gene TRBJ2-3; the D gene is possibly TRBD2 (6 bases). CDR3 length equals 16 residues. Trimming shortened V by 6 bases and J by 2 bases, and 18 bases separated the two germline ends. Germline CDR1 is SEHNR and CDR2 is FQNEAQ (reference sequence). The CDR3, as DNA: TGTGCCAGCAGATTTAGCGGACTCCAGGACACAGATACGCAGTATTTT. Translation: CASRFSGLQDTDTQYF.

This rearrangement joins TRBV7-9 to TRBJ2-3; D not resolved. The CDR3 runs to 13 residues. V was cut by 6 bases and J by 3 bases, with 10 bases left in between. Germline V gives CDR1 SEHNR, CDR2 FQNEAQ (reference sequence). CDR3 DNA: TGTGCCAGCAGATTGGCAGCAACAGATACGCAGTATTTT. Translated: CASRLAATDTQYF.

The chain joins TRBV12-3 or TRBV12-4 to TRBJ1-5, with a tentative D call TRBD1 (5 bases). V was shortened by 3 bases and J by 3 bases, with 9 bases between the two germline ends. The length of the CDR3 is 14 residues. The CDR3 DNA reads TGTGCCAGCAGTTTGAGACAGAACAATCAGCCCCAGCATTTT. Amino acids: CASSLRQNNQPQHF.

This clonotype was counted at least ten times. The CDR3 region has the DNA TGTGCCAGCAGCTTACATCCTAGCGGGAATACAGATACGCAGTATTTT. Amino acid sequence: CASSLHPSGNTDTQYF. The V and J genes are TRBV7-9 and TRBJ2-3; 9 nucleotides align to TRBD2. The CDR3 runs to 16 residues. From germline, CDR1 is SEHNR and CDR2 FQNEAQ (reference sequence). Trimming at V came to 2 bases and at J to 3 bases, leaving 6 bases not matched to a gene. The full variable domain, completed using reference TRBV7-9 and TRBJ2-3, is DTGVSQNPRHKITKRGQNVTFRCDPISEHNRLYWYRQTLGQGPEFLTYFQNEAQLEKSRLLSDRFSAERPKGSFSTLEIQRTEQGDSAMYLCASSLHPSGNTDTQYFGPGTRLTVL.

The rearrangement uses TRBV4-3 and TRBJ2-5, with 8 nucleotides matching TRBD2. The germline V gene has CDR1 LGHNA and CDR2 YSLEER. Trimming removed 0 bases from V and 3 bases from J; junction bases left unmatched: 3. CDR3 length: 15 amino acids. DNA for the CDR3: TGCGCCAGCAGCCAAGAGGCAGCGGGAGAAGAGACCCAGTACTTC. Its translation is CASSQEAAGEETQYF.

There are many counts of this clonotype. The chain has TRBV7-8 and TRBJ2-1; D unresolved. V shed 4 bases and J shed 6 bases, with 7 bases lying between them. CDR1 is SGHVS, CDR2 FQNEAQ, per germline. This CDR3 contains 12 residues. CDR3 in DNA: TGTGCCAGCAGCTCCGCCCTCAATGAGCAGTTCTTC. Its protein is CASSSALNEQFF.

In this sample, this clonotype turned up many times. This sequence joins TRBV12-3 or TRBV12-4 and TRBJ2-2; maybe TRBD1 (6 bases). This CDR3 is built from 14 residues. Trimming stripped 11 bases from V and 5 bases from J, with 18 bases between. Written as DNA, the CDR3 is TGTGCCGGAAGGACAGATCGGGTAACCGGGGAGCTGTTTTTT. This gives the protein CAGRTDRVTGELFF.

V is TRBV28 and J is TRBJ1-1; D gene unclear. V lost 6 bases and J lost 2, with 13 bases in between. Germline assignment: CDR1 MDHEN and CDR2 SYDVKM. The CDR3 sequence is 14 residues long. CDR3 in DNA: TGTGCCAGCAGAGTATCGGCAGCAAACACTGAAGCTTTCTTT. Translating gives CASRVSAANTEAFF.

This clonotype appeared many times. The chain is built from TRBV5-8 and TRBJ2-4; D may correspond to TRBD1 or TRBD2 (5 bases each). V dropped 6 bases and J dropped 5 bases, with 18 bases sitting between them. The CDR3 runs 15 residues. Germline CDR1 SGHTS, CDR2 YDEGEE. The CDR3 DNA sequence: TGTGCCAGCAACCCCTTGTGGGGGTCGGAAAACATTCAGTACTTC. It translates to CASNPLWGSENIQYF.

The rearrangement uses TRBV10-1 and TRBJ2-3; perhaps TRBD1 as D (6 bases). Germline lookup yields CDR1 WNHNN and CDR2 SYGVQD (reference sequence). The length of the CDR3 is 16 residues. V was clipped by 2 bases and J by 6 bases, with 18 bases between them. The CDR3 loop is CASSEGSQGHGDTQYF. As DNA, the CDR3 is TGCGCCAGCAGTGAGGGCTCGCAGGGGCACGGTGATACGCAGTATTTT.

The rearrangement links TRBV6-2 or TRBV6-3 to TRBJ2-7; either TRBD1 or TRBD2 may fit D (5 bases each). Germline V CDR1 and CDR2: MNHEY, SVGEGT. V was pared by 6 bases and J by 0 bases, with 18 bases between. This CDR3 spans 16 amino acids. For the CDR3, the DNA is TGTGCCAGCAGCTACAAGGCAGGGACCCCCTCCTACGAGCAGTACTTC. Its protein product is CASSYKAGTPSYEQYF.

Ten or more counts support this clonotype. The chain joins TRBV11-2 to TRBJ1-1; D not resolved. This CDR3 has 12 amino acids. Trimming removed 3 bases at V and 1 base at J, with 3 bases between. From germline, CDR1 is SGHAT and CDR2 FQNNGV. CDR3 bases: TGTGCCAGCAGCTTTGCGAACACTGAAGCTTTCTTT. It yields the protein CASSFANTEAFF.

This clonotype was counted many times. V and J are TRBV27 and TRBJ2-7; D gene uncertain. The V and J ends lost 6 bases and 6 bases respectively, with 18 bases between them. Germline V gene sequence: CDR1 MNHEY, CDR2 SMNVEV (reference sequence). The length of the CDR3 is 14 residues. CDR3 loop: CASRPIKGGAEQYF. Written as DNA, the CDR3 is TGTGCCAGCAGGCCTATTAAGGGTGGAGCCGAGCAGTACTTC.

This clonotype showed up many times. J is TRBJ2-1 and V is TRBV20-1, with D perhaps matching TRBD2 (5 bases). This CDR3 is built from 11 residues. Germline lookup yields CDR1 DFQATT and CDR2 SNEGSKA (reference sequence). V was clipped by 6 bases and J by 6 bases, with 9 bases between them. The CDR3 is CSATTSNEQFF. CDR3 nucleotides: TGCAGTGCGACTACATCCAATGAGCAGTTCTTC.

Only a few counts were recorded for this clonotype. V gene TRBV4-3 combines with J gene TRBJ2-7; TRBD2 might be the D (6 bases). This CDR3 is built from 15 residues. Trimming took 1 base from V and 1 from J, leaving 11 bases between them. Germline-derived CDR1 and CDR2 are LGHNA and YSLEER. DNA for the CDR3: TGCGCCAGCAGCCAAGGAGCTAGCGAATCCTACGAGCAGTACTTC. Translating it yields CASSQGASESYEQYF.

This clonotype was picked up a small number of times. V usage is TRBV27 and J usage is TRBJ1-1; D is unresolved. V gave up 7 bases and J gave up 2 bases, with 14 bases separating them. The germline gives CDR1 MNHEY, CDR2 SMNVEV (reference sequence). The CDR3 contains 14 residues. The CDR3: CASTRGIGNTEAFF. In DNA, the CDR3 is TGTGCCAGCACCAGAGGGATCGGAAACACTGAAGCTTTCTTT.

The chain couples TRBV5-5 to TRBJ2-1, with 7 bases that match TRBD2. The CDR3 is 16 amino acids. Germline-derived CDR1 and CDR2 are SGHKS and YYEKEE (reference sequence). The junction had 6 bases not matched to a gene; V was cut back by 0 bases and J by 3 bases. This chain's CDR3 is CASSLDPAGFYNEQFF. The CDR3 nucleotides read TGTGCCAGCAGCTTGGATCCAGCGGGGTTCTACAATGAGCAGTTCTTC.